The 13 T cell receptor beta chains below all came from one sample that was sequenced in a study of T-cell memory formation after mild COVID-19. One entry per CDR3 protein, called by TCRdb with MiXCR from the 5' RACE reads. The repertoire holds 200,000 to 300,000 distinct CDR3 sequences, over 15% seen once, with around 2% in the top ten. The specimen sequenced was PBMCs or a T cell subset sorted from them (not recorded which). The receptors stem from an adult woman who had mild COVID-19 (a few samples of this study predate the infection). Cell type and time point are not known.

The V call is TRBV3-1, the J call TRBJ2-7; 10 bases agree with TRBD2. Germline-derived CDR1 and CDR2 are LGHDT and YNNKEL (reference sequence). This CDR3 region has 16 residues. Trimming removed 3 bases from V and 4 bases from J; junction bases left unmatched: 9. The CDR3 DNA follows: TGTGCCAGCAGCCAGGGCCTAGCGGGAGCCTCTTACGAGCAGTACTTC. Translation: CASSQGLAGASYEQYF.

The V call is TRBV18, the J call TRBJ2-7, with D hard to call. CDR3 length: 15 residues. V was pared by 2 bases and J by 0 bases, with 11 bases between. The germline V gene has CDR1 KGHSH and CDR2 LQKENI. The CDR3 loop is CASSPGPRSSYEQYF. The DNA of the CDR3 is TGTGCCAGCTCACCAGGGCCCAGGAGCTCCTACGAGCAGTACTTC.

The chain uses TRBV7-8 and TRBJ2-1; 7 positions agree with TRBD1. V lost 6 bases and J lost 5; bases outside the gene matches: 4. The CDR3 sequence is 13 residues long. Germline CDR1 reads SGHVS; CDR2 reads FQNEAQ. The CDR3 sequence: CASRGGPDNEQFF. The CDR3 bases are TGTGCCAGCAGAGGGGGCCCCGACAATGAGCAGTTCTTC.

The gene calls are TRBV11-2 and TRBJ2-3, with TRBD2 identical over 12 bases. The germline CDR1 and CDR2 sequences are SGHAT and FQNNGV. The CDR3 sequence is 17 residues long. Germline trimming cut 5 bases from V and 5 bases from J; bases unmatched to any gene: 11. CDR3 residues: CASSGLAGGPGLDTQYF. DNA for the CDR3: TGTGCCAGCAGCGGCCTAGCGGGGGGGCCCGGGTTAGATACGCAGTATTTT.

The rearrangement joins TRBV7-2 to TRBJ2-5, with D perhaps matching TRBD2 (5 bases). The V gene's germline CDR1 is SGHTA and CDR2 FQGNSA. Trimming cost V 6 bases and J 5 bases, with 13 bases left between them. CDR3 length equals 13 residues. CDR3 in DNA: TGTGCCAGCAGGCACGGGGTCACGGAGACCCAGTACTTC. Protein: CASRHGVTETQYF.

Only a few counts were recorded for this clonotype. This CDR3 reads CASSVGRGSQFF. The CDR3 bases are TGTGCCAGCAGCGTGGGGAGGGGTTCGCAGTTCTTC. V and J are TRBV5-6 and TRBJ2-1; TRBD2 agrees at 7 bases. J lost 12 bases, V lost 4 bases, and 7 bases had no gene match. The CDR3 loop spans 12 amino acids. Germline V gene sequence: CDR1 SGHDT, CDR2 YYEEEE.

This chain links TRBV27 with TRBJ2-1; D perhaps matches TRBD1 (6 bases). V was shortened by 6 bases and J by 10 bases, with 16 bases between the two germline ends. Per the germline V gene, CDR1 is MNHEY and CDR2 is SMNVEV (reference sequence). There are 13 residues in the CDR3. The CDR3 is CASSRPTGPEQFF. The CDR3 DNA is TGTGCCAGCAGCCGACCCACAGGGCCCGAGCAGTTCTTC.

This chain uses TRBV14 with TRBJ2-7; D call uncertain. The CDR3 covers 13 residues. The V gene lost 4 bases and the J gene lost 1 base, with 8 bases spanning the gap. CDR1 SGHDN and CDR2 FVKESK come from the germline V gene. The DNA of the CDR3 is TGTGCCAGCAGCCGAGTCCTATCCTACGAGCAGTACTTC. Translation gives CASSRVLSYEQYF.

The rearrangement links TRBV11-2 to TRBJ1-1; the D gene is possibly TRBD1 (5 bases). The V and J ends lost 5 bases and 2 bases respectively, with 24 bases between them. Germline values: CDR1 SGHAT, CDR2 FQNNGV. This CDR3 has 18 residues. The CDR3 nucleotides read TGTGCCAGCAGCGGGGGGAAAAGAAGCAAGGGAGGAAACACTGAAGCTTTCTTT. Translation: CASSGGKRSKGGNTEAFF. The variable domain in full, with the rest retrieved from reference TRBV11-2 and TRBJ1-1, is EAGVAQSPRYKIIEKRQSVAFWCNPISGHATLYWYQQILGQGPKLLIQFQNNGVVDDSQLPKDRFSAERLKGVDSTLKIQPAKLEDSAVYLCASSGGKRSKGGNTEAFFGQGTRLTVV.

V gene TRBV2 combines with J gene TRBJ2-4; TRBD1 agrees at 7 bases. The CDR3 has 14 residues. The V segment lost 5 bases and the J segment 6 bases; nucleotides outside the gene matches: 7. CDR1 and CDR2 (germline): SNHLY, FYNNEI. DNA for the CDR3: TGTGCCAGCAGTCAAGAACAGGGGAGAAACATTCAGTACTTC. Amino acids: CASSQEQGRNIQYF.

This clonotype was found once. The V and J genes are TRBV2 and TRBJ1-3; D ambiguous. Germline V CDR1 and CDR2: SNHLY, FYNNEI. V lost 4 bases to trimming and J lost 6 bases, with 10 bases between them. CDR3 size: 13 residues. The CDR3 loop is CASSGREANTIYF. The CDR3 nucleotides read TGTGCCAGCAGTGGACGGGAGGCAAACACCATATATTTT.

V gene TRBV20-1 combines with J gene TRBJ2-1; TRBD1 or TRBD2 may be the D gene (5 bases each). CDR1 is DFQATT and CDR2 is SNEGSKA in the germline V gene (reference sequence). V lost 6 bases to trimming and J lost 12 bases, with 15 bases between them. The CDR3 contains 11 residues. DNA of the CDR3: TGCAGTGCCACAGGACCCGGAGGGCAGTTCTTC. Residues: CSATGPGGQFF.

The chain employs TRBV27 and TRBJ1-5; TRBD1 matches 9 bases. CDR1 is MNHEY and CDR2 is SMNVEV in the germline V gene (reference sequence). The CDR3 has 19 amino acids. The ends lost 3 bases at V and 0 bases at J; junction bases unmatched: 12. The CDR3, as DNA: TGTGCCAGCAGTTTGTTTGGGACAGGGACCCGCTATAGCAATCAGCCCCAGCATTTT. Protein sequence: CASSLFGTGTRYSNQPQHF.